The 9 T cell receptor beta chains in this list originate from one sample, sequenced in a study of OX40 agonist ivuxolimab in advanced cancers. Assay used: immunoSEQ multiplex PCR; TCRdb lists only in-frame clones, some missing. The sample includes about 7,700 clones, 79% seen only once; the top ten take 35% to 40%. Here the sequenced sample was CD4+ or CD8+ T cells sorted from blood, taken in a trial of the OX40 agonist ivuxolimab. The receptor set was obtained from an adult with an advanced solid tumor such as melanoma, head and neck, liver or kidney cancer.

The CDR3 sequence is CASSLAGNEQFF. The CDR3, as DNA: TGCGCCAGCAGCTTGGCCGGTAATGAGCAGTTCTTC. The rearrangement links TRBV5-1 to TRBJ2-1; D is ambiguous. The CDR3 extends over 12 amino acids. The ends were cut back, 0 bases at V and 7 bases at J, with 5 bases in the middle. The germline gives CDR1 SGHRS, CDR2 YFSETQ. The full variable domain, rest sourced from reference TRBV5-1 and TRBJ2-1, is KAGVTQTPRYLIKTRGQQVTLSCSPISGHRSVSWYQQTPGQGLQFLFEYFSETQRNKGNFPGRFSGRQFSNSRSEMNVSTLELGDSALYLCASSLAGNEQFFGPGTRLTVL.

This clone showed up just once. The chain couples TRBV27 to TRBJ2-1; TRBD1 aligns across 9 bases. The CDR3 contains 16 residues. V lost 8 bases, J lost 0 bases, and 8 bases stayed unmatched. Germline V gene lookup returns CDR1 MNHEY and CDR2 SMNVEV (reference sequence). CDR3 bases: TGTGCCAGCCTACCCCTGACAGGGGGCTCCTACAATGAGCAGTTCTTC. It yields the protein CASLPLTGGSYNEQFF.

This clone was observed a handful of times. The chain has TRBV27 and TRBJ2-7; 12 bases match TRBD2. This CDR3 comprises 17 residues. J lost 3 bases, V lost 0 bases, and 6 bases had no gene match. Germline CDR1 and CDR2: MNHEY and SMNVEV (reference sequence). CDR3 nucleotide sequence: TGTGCCAGCAGTTTATCCGGACTAGCGGGACTTTACTACGAGCAGTACTTC. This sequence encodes CASSLSGLAGLYYEQYF.

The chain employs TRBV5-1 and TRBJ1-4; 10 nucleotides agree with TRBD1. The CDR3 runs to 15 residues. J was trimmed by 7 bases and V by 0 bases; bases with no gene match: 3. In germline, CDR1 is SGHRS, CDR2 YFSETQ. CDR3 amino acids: CASSLAGTGVEKLFF. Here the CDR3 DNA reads TGCGCCAGCAGCTTGGCCGGGACAGGGGTTGAAAAACTGTTTTTT.

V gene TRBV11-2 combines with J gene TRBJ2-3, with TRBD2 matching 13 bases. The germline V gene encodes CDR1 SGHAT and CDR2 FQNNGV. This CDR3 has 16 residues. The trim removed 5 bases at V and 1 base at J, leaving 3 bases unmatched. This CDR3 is CASSRLAGGRTDTQYF. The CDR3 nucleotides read TGTGCCAGCAGCCGACTAGCGGGGGGCCGCACAGATACGCAGTATTTT.

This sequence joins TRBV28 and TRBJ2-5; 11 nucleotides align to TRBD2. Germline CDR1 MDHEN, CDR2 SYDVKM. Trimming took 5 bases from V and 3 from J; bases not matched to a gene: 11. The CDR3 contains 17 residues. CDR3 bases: TGTGCCAGCAGTCTCACCATAGCGGGGGGGCTGGAAGAGACCCAGTACTTC. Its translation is CASSLTIAGGLEETQYF.

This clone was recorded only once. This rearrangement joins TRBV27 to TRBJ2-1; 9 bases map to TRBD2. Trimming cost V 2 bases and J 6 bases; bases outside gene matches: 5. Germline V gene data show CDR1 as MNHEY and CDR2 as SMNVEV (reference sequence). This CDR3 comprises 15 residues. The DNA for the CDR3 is TGTGCCAGCAGTTTAACTAGCGGGTGGGCCAATGAGCAGTTCTTC. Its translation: CASSLTSGWANEQFF.

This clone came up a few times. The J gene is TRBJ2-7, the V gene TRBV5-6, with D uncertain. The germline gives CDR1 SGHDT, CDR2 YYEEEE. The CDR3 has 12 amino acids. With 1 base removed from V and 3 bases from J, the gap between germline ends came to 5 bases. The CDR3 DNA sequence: TGTGCCAGCAGCTTGTGGGACTACGAGCAGTACTTC. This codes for CASSLWDYEQYF.

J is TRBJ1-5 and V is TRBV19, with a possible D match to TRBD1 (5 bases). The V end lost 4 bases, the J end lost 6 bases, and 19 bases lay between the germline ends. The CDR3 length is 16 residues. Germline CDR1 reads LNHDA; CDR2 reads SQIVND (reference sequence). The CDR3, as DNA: TGTGCCAGTAGTAAAAGGGGACCTGAGGGGATTCAGCCCCAGCATTTT. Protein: CASSKRGPEGIQPQHF.